This T cell receptor (beta chain) was found in a study of blood T cell repertoires in COVID-19. In the study overall: Collection of acute and convalescent COVID-19 samples took place in the United States, Italy and Spain. PBMCs, B-cell-depleted T cells, or T cells were the source of the cDNA or gDNA that made up the material.

Study processing details: Amplification of reference gene primers provided the estimated nucleated cell counts. Libraries were prepared by immunoSEQ multiplex PCR; TCRdb keeps only in-frame clonotypes and omits some of them. V, J and clone size are taken as reported in that table, and D and trimming were inferred from the DNA itself. This table holds approximately 110,000 clones, roughly 84% found once. J gave up 7 bases and V 6 bases, and 8 bases lay outside the gene matches. The CDR3 consists of 14 residues. Germline-derived CDR1 and CDR2 are MNHEY and SVGAGI. Input material: peripheral blood. This receptor was obtained from a human donor in a cohort sampled during active COVID-19. The chain combines TRBV6-5 with TRBJ1-2; 10 nucleotides agree with TRBD1. The CDR3 DNA is TGTGCCAGCAGCGGGACAGGGGTAATCGGTGGCTACACCTTC. The encoded protein is CASSGTGVIGGYTF.